This T cell receptor (beta chain) was sequenced in a study of blood T cell repertoires in COVID-19. Study details: Specimens from acute and convalescent COVID-19 originated in the United States, Italy and Spain. PBMCs, B-cell-depleted T cells, or T cells provided the cDNA or gDNA that made up the material.

Authors' methods: Nucleated cell number was recorded as an estimate derived from reference gene primer amplification. Clones were sequenced by immunoSEQ multiplex PCR, and TCRdb holds only the in-frame ones, with some missing. The V and J calls and clone size are taken from that table; D and trimming were inferred from the DNA. The top ten hold almost 8% of the sample, which has fewer than 25,000 clones, 85% to 95% seen once. The CDR3 spans 14 residues. V dropped 2 bases and J dropped 6 bases, with 11 bases sitting between them. Germline V gene sequence: CDR1 MNHEY, CDR2 SMNVEV (reference sequence). This clone was seen once.

This receptor was identified in a human donor in a cohort sampled during active COVID-19. J is TRBJ2-1 and V is TRBV27, with D perhaps matching TRBD1 (5 bases). Sequencing was performed on peripheral blood. The CDR3 DNA follows: TGTGCCAGCAGTTTAGGCGACAGACCCAATGAGCAGTTCTTC. The encoded protein is CASSLGDRPNEQFF.